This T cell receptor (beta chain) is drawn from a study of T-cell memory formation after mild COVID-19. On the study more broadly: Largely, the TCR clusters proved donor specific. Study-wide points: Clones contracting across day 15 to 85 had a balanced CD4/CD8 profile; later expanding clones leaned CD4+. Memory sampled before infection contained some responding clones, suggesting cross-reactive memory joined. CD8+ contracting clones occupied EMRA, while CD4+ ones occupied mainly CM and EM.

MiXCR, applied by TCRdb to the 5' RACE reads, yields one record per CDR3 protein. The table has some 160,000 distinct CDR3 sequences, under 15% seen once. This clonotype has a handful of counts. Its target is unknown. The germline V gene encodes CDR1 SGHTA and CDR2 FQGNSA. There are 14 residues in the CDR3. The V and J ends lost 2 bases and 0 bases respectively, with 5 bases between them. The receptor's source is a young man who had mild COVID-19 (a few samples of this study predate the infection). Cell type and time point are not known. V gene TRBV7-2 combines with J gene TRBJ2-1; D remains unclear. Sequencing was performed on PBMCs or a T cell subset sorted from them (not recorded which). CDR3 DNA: TGTGCCAGCAGCTTAACGACCTCCTACAATGAGCAGTTCTTC. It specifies CASSLTTSYNEQFF.